This record looks at one T cell receptor (beta chain) sequence and its context. The antigen is undetermined. V dropped 2 bases and J dropped 8 bases, with 12 bases sitting between them. The CDR3 runs 13 residues. Germline lookup yields CDR1 WNHNN and CDR2 SYGVQD (reference sequence). The data were obtained in a study of cytomegalovirus exposure and HLA in healthy donors. General study results and limits: Analyzed later, most CMV-associated TCR beta chains appeared HLA-restricted.

The PCR ran on 60 Vbeta and 13 Jbeta primers. Sequenced by immunoSEQ multiplex PCR; TCRdb stores in-frame clones only, minus some. The sample contains about 140,000 clones, about 79% of which appear only once. The sample consisted of PBMCs. This sequence joins TRBV10-1 and TRBJ1-1; D not certain. This clonotype was obtained from a middle-aged man in good health and CMV-seropositive. CDR3 DNA: TGCGCCAGCAGTGAGCAGCTTACAGCCGAAGCTTTCTTT. Amino acid sequence: CASSEQLTAEAFF.